One and the same sample provided the 32 T cell receptor beta chains below, sequenced in a study of shared clonotypes between healthy human individuals. Measured with immunoSEQ multiplex PCR; TCRdb has only the in-frame clones, and not every one. This sample yields about a million clones, of which 70% to 85% are seen a single time; 0.85% to 1% belongs to the top ten. Source material: memory CD4+ T cells from PBMCs. The subset here: CD45RA-negative fraction. These TCRs come from a man younger than 35 in good health. Some clones in this sample may be carry-over from other donors' samples.

This chain links TRBV7-9 with TRBJ1-5; possibly TRBD1 for D (6 bases). Germline V lookup: CDR1 SEHNR, CDR2 FQNEAQ (reference sequence). V was trimmed by 1 base and J by 7 bases, leaving 11 bases between them. The CDR3 totals 14 residues. CDR3 protein: CASSLDRAGQPQHF. CDR3 nucleotides: TGTGCCAGCAGCTTAGACAGGGCTGGGCAGCCCCAGCATTTT.

V usage is TRBV7-2 and J usage is TRBJ1-1; D might be TRBD1 (6 bases). CDR1 and CDR2 (germline): SGHTA, FQGNSA. V was trimmed by 1 base and J by 1 base, leaving 13 bases between them. The CDR3 is made up of 16 amino acids. This CDR3 reads CASSLGRGRGNTEAFF. Written as DNA, the CDR3 is TGTGCCAGCAGCTTAGGTCGTGGCAGGGGGAACACTGAAGCTTTCTTT.

With respect to this clone: A clone one base away is much larger, so this may be a read error. The chain links TRBV7-2 to TRBJ2-1; D is unresolved. This CDR3 is 13 amino acids long. CDR1 and CDR2 from the germline V gene are SGHTA and FQGNSA. Trimming removed 5 bases from V and 0 bases from J, with 5 bases in between. CDR3 in amino acids: CASSPRSYNEQFF. CDR3 bases: TGTGCCAGCAGCCCCCGCTCCTACAATGAGCAGTTCTTC.

The CDR3 sequence is CASSLESPSYNEQFF. In DNA form, the CDR3 reads TGCGCCAGCAGCTTGGAGAGCCCCTCCTACAATGAGCAGTTCTTC. The rearrangement links TRBV5-1 to TRBJ2-1; D not resolved. The V gene lost 0 bases and the J gene lost 0 bases, with 7 bases spanning the gap. Germline V gene sequence: CDR1 SGHRS, CDR2 YFSETQ. This CDR3 spans 15 amino acids.

This sequence joins TRBV7-9 and TRBJ2-1; no reliable D call. Germline V lookup: CDR1 SEHNR, CDR2 FQNEAQ (reference sequence). V dropped 2 bases and J dropped 6 bases, with 17 bases sitting between them. The CDR3 consists of 16 residues. CDR3 sequence (DNA): TGTGCCAGCAGCTTAACGGCCTCGTTGGTAGCCAATGAGCAGTTCTTC. Amino acid sequence: CASSLTASLVANEQFF.

The genes are TRBV28 and TRBJ1-2; D gene ambiguous. This CDR3 is built from 14 residues. The germline V gene encodes CDR1 MDHEN and CDR2 SYDVKM. V lost 3 bases and J 2 bases, leaving 10 bases between the germline ends. The CDR3 here is CASSFLPGNYGYTF. The CDR3, as DNA: TGTGCCAGCAGTTTCCTGCCAGGCAACTATGGCTACACCTTC.

This chain links TRBV29-1 with TRBJ2-1; the match to TRBD2 covers 10 bases. The ends lost 7 bases at V and 4 bases at J; junction bases unmatched: 16. This CDR3 has 17 residues. The germline gives CDR1 SQVTM, CDR2 ANQGSEA. CDR3 amino acids: CSGTGGSGAGGYNEQFF. The CDR3 nucleotides read TGCAGCGGAACCGGGGGATCGGGAGCGGGAGGGTACAATGAGCAGTTCTTC.

V is TRBV19 and J is TRBJ1-1, with 9 bases that match TRBD1. The ends lost 6 bases at V and 1 base at J; junction bases unmatched: 12. The germline CDR1 and CDR2 sequences are LNHDA and SQIVND (reference sequence). This CDR3 is 17 amino acids long. The DNA of the CDR3 is TGTGCCAGTAGACCCGGACAGGGGAGGAATGCGAACACTGAAGCTTTCTTT. It encodes CASRPGQGRNANTEAFF.

The rearrangement joins TRBV7-9 to TRBJ1-1, with unresolved D. The CDR3 totals 13 residues. Germline V gives CDR1 SEHNR, CDR2 FQNEAQ (reference sequence). Trimming removed 1 base at V and 12 bases at J, with 15 bases between. The CDR3 sequence is CASSLESGVGTFF. In DNA form, the CDR3 reads TGTGCCAGCAGCTTAGAGTCAGGAGTCGGAACTTTCTTT.

V gene TRBV15 combines with J gene TRBJ1-1; no firm D call. The CDR3 totals 14 residues. V was cut by 3 bases and J by 0 bases, with 8 bases left in between. The V gene's germline CDR1 is LNHNV and CDR2 YYDKDF (reference sequence). The CDR3 nucleotides are TGTGCCACCAGCAGGTCTCTAATGAACACTGAAGCTTTCTTT. Translation gives CATSRSLMNTEAFF.

This chain links TRBV2 with TRBJ1-5; 8 nucleotides align to TRBD1. Germline V lookup: CDR1 SNHLY, CDR2 FYNNEI. This CDR3 has 16 amino acids. V trimming: 3 bases; J trimming: 1 base; junction bases outside the gene matches: 5. The CDR3 DNA sequence: TGTGCCAGCAGTGAGAGACAGGGGAGAAGCAATCAGCCCCAGCATTTT. It yields the protein CASSERQGRSNQPQHF.

The rearrangement uses TRBV6-4 and TRBJ2-3; 7 bases are shared with TRBD1. The CDR3 covers 16 residues. Trimming at V came to 0 bases and at J to 4 bases, leaving 7 bases not matched to a gene. Germline assignment: CDR1 MRHNA and CDR2 SNTAGT. CDR3 sequence: CASSDSSNRGADTQYF. DNA for the CDR3: TGTGCCAGCAGTGACTCGAGCAACAGGGGTGCAGATACGCAGTATTTT.

The chain is built from TRBV6-6 and TRBJ2-7; no reliable D call. The CDR3 length is 13 residues. Per the germline V gene, CDR1 is MNHNY and CDR2 is SVGAGI (reference sequence). Trimming took 7 bases from V and 3 from J, leaving 13 bases between them. CDR3 loop: CASKRGALYEQYF. The CDR3 bases are TGTGCCAGCAAACGAGGTGCCCTCTACGAGCAGTACTTC.

Many counts were recorded for this clone. The rearrangement uses TRBV5-1 and TRBJ2-7; the D is unclear. Between the trimmed V and J ends, which lost 4 bases and 3 bases, there was a span of 17 bases. CDR1 and CDR2 (germline): SGHRS, YFSETQ. This CDR3 has 15 residues. CDR3: CASSPSGTPLYEQYF. As DNA, the CDR3 is TGCGCCAGCAGCCCGTCCGGTACCCCCCTCTACGAGCAGTACTTC.

Only one count was recorded for this clone. The sample contains more than one DNA sequence encoding this CDR3. The gene calls are TRBV18 and TRBJ2-7; 8 bases align to TRBD2. The CDR3 covers 15 residues. V shed 2 bases, J shed 3 bases, and the junction held 6 bases outside the gene matches. CDR1 is KGHSH, CDR2 LQKENI, per germline. CDR3 nucleotides: TGTGCCAGCTCACCAGGTCTAGCGGGTGGCTACGAGCAGTACTTC. It is translated as CASSPGLAGGYEQYF.

This clone was recorded at least ten times. Other DNA sequences within the sample encode an identical CDR3. The chain uses TRBV11-2 and TRBJ2-7; D is unresolved. CDR1 and CDR2 (germline): SGHAT, FQNNGV. Trimming took off 2 bases at V and 2 bases at J, with 10 bases between the two ends. This CDR3 has 14 amino acids. The CDR3 nucleotides are TGTGCCAGCAGCTTAAGATCCCAGGCCTACGAGCAGTACTTC. Translation gives CASSLRSQAYEQYF.

The chain employs TRBV28 and TRBJ2-1, with 7 bases matching TRBD2. The germline V gene encodes CDR1 MDHEN and CDR2 SYDVKM. This CDR3 region has 17 residues. The V gene end was trimmed by 5 bases and the J gene end by 2 bases; junction bases not matched to a gene: 12. Here the CDR3 reads CASSGTLGLGTYNEQFF. The CDR3 DNA reads TGTGCCAGCAGTGGGACCCTTGGACTAGGAACCTACAATGAGCAGTTCTTC.

The chain has TRBV5-4 and TRBJ2-7; 9 bases fit TRBD1. The CDR3 consists of 14 residues. CDR1 is SGHNT and CDR2 is YYREEE in the germline V gene (reference sequence). J was trimmed by 5 bases and V by 4 bases; bases with no gene match: 7. CDR3 protein: CASSRTGARNEQYF. The CDR3 region has the DNA TGTGCCAGCAGCAGGACAGGGGCCCGAAACGAGCAGTACTTC.

A remark on this clone: Other DNA sequences from this sample encode an identical CDR3 as well. The chain carries TRBV4-2 and TRBJ2-2, with 7 bases lining up with TRBD2. The trim removed 0 bases at V and 0 bases at J, leaving 4 bases unmatched. CDR1 and CDR2 (germline): LGHNA, YNFKEQ. The CDR3 length is 17 residues. This CDR3 is CASSQEASGANTGELFF. CDR3 nucleotide sequence: TGTGCCAGCAGCCAAGAGGCTAGCGGAGCGAACACCGGGGAGCTGTTTTTT.

This clone occurred a few times. This chain connects TRBV29-1 to TRBJ2-1, with 11 bases identical to TRBD2. Germline V gene sequence: CDR1 SQVTM, CDR2 ANQGSEA. The CDR3 extends over 16 amino acids. After removal of 2 bases from V and 5 bases from J, the junction contained 8 bases not matched to a gene. CDR3 in DNA: TGCAGCGTTGAAAAGGGGGGGACTAGCGGCAACAATGAGCAGTTCTTC. Translated, it gives CSVEKGGTSGNNEQFF.

The chain has TRBV11-1 and TRBJ1-1, with D possibly TRBD1 on 5 matching bases. Germline CDR1 reads SGHAT; CDR2 reads FQDESV (reference sequence). The V gene lost 2 bases and the J gene lost 5 bases, with 12 bases spanning the gap. CDR3 size: 14 residues. The CDR3, as DNA: TGTGCCAGCAGCTTAAGCCTAGGGGTAACTGAAGCTTTCTTT. Encoded protein: CASSLSLGVTEAFF. The full variable domain, rest sourced from reference TRBV11-1 and TRBJ1-1, is EAEVAQSPRYKITEKSQAVAFWCDPISGHATLYWYRQILGQGPELLVQFQDESVVDDSQLPKDRFSAERLKGVDSTLKIQPAELGDSAMYLCASSLSLGVTEAFFGQGTRLTVV.

J is TRBJ2-2 and V is TRBV20-1, with D uncertain. Germline assignment: CDR1 DFQATT and CDR2 SNEGSKA (reference sequence). Trimming left V 1 base short and J 6 bases short, with 3 bases between. The CDR3 is 11 residues long. CDR3: CSARAPGELFF. In nucleotides, the CDR3 is TGCAGTGCTAGAGCCCCCGGGGAGCTGTTTTTT.

V is TRBV2 and J is TRBJ1-1, with 7 bases identical to TRBD1. The CDR3 consists of 13 residues. J was trimmed by 7 bases and V by 6 bases; bases with no gene match: 8. CDR1 and CDR2 (germline): SNHLY, FYNNEI. This CDR3 reads CASSATGNVEAFF. CDR3 nucleotides: TGTGCCAGCAGCGCGACAGGGAATGTTGAAGCTTTCTTT.

This clone was recorded many times. This chain joins TRBV9 and TRBJ2-5, with TRBD2 matching over 10 bases. Germline trimming cut 0 bases from V and 1 base from J; bases unmatched to any gene: 12. Germline V CDR1 and CDR2: SGDLS, YYNGEE. The length of the CDR3 is 19 residues. DNA for the CDR3: TGTGCCAGCAGCGTAGGTCTCAGCGGGAGGGCCTTTGGCCAAGAGACCCAGTACTTC. Protein sequence: CASSVGLSGRAFGQETQYF.

This clone has only a few counts. This chain links TRBV28 with TRBJ2-5; 7 nucleotides line up with TRBD1. Germline V gene lookup returns CDR1 MDHEN and CDR2 SYDVKM. V dropped 6 bases and J dropped 5; count of bases not matched to a gene: 9. The CDR3 length is 14 residues. The CDR3 protein is CASSTITGDETQYF. The CDR3 nucleotides are TGTGCCAGCAGCACGATTACAGGGGACGAGACCCAGTACTTC.

This chain joins TRBV6-5 and TRBJ2-7; D gene ambiguous. The CDR3 loop spans 14 amino acids. Per germline, CDR1 MNHEY and CDR2 SVGAGI. Trimming pared 4 bases from V and 3 bases from J, leaving 13 bases between. This CDR3 is CASSLRPDGYEQYF. CDR3 DNA: TGTGCCAGCAGTTTGCGACCGGACGGCTACGAGCAGTACTTC.

The chain recombines TRBV19 with TRBJ2-7, with TRBD1 matching 8 bases. J lost 3 bases, V lost 6 bases, and 1 base had no gene match. This CDR3 region has 12 residues. Germline lookup yields CDR1 LNHDA and CDR2 SQIVND (reference sequence). The CDR3: CASRDRDYEQYF. The DNA for the CDR3 is TGTGCCAGTAGGGACAGGGACTACGAGCAGTACTTC.

The rearrangement joins TRBV4-2 to TRBJ2-3; the D gene is possibly TRBD2 (5 bases). Germline-derived CDR1 and CDR2 are LGHNA and YNFKEQ. The CDR3 sequence is 18 residues long. V was clipped by 0 bases and J by 5 bases, with 21 bases between them. The CDR3: CASSQEVASRDEGDTQYF. The CDR3 nucleotides are TGTGCCAGCAGCCAAGAAGTGGCTAGCCGTGATGAGGGAGATACGCAGTATTTT.

V is TRBV11-3 and J is TRBJ1-1; TRBD1 might be the D (5 bases). The CDR3 consists of 12 residues. Trimming pared 5 bases from V and 10 bases from J, leaving 14 bases between. Per germline, CDR1 SGHNT and CDR2 YENEEA. CDR3 sequence reads: CASSQGMGGAFF. The CDR3 region has the DNA TGTGCCAGCAGCCAAGGGATGGGGGGAGCTTTCTTT.

V usage is TRBV30 and J usage is TRBJ2-1; weak D call: TRBD2 (7 bases). Germline CDR1 GTSNPN, CDR2 SVGIG (reference sequence). This CDR3 spans 16 amino acids. The V end lost 8 bases, the J end lost 4 bases, and 24 bases lay between the germline ends. CDR3 sequence: CALGGGRAIGYNEQFF. The DNA for the CDR3 is TGTGCCCTAGGGGGTGGGAGGGCCATCGGGTACAATGAGCAGTTCTTC.

The CDR3: CASAPSRLAGAEQYF. In DNA, the CDR3 is TGTGCCAGCGCCCCTTCAAGACTAGCGGGAGCCGAGCAGTACTTC. The chain employs TRBV7-2 and TRBJ2-7, with 12 bases aligning to TRBD2. The CDR3 consists of 15 residues. Germline lookup yields CDR1 SGHTA and CDR2 FQGNSA. Trimming cost V 8 bases and J 6 bases; bases outside gene matches: 11.

The V gene is TRBV9, the J gene TRBJ2-2; no firm D call. CDR3 size: 14 residues. Germline loops: CDR1 SGDLS, CDR2 YYNGEE. The V end was cut by 0 bases, the J end by 8 bases, with 11 bases between. The chain's CDR3 is CASSVGGPSGELFF. In DNA, the CDR3 is TGTGCCAGCAGCGTAGGGGGTCCCTCGGGGGAGCTGTTTTTT.